Below, 30 T cell receptor beta chains from the same sample are listed, as sequenced in a study of Tregs in tolerant kidney transplant recipients. The nonmyeloablative bone marrow transplants came from related graft donors, with transient mixed chimerism. Sequencing used immunoSEQ multiplex PCR; TCRdb keeps in-frame clones, though not all of them. This listing includes 5,800 or so clones. This sample comprised CD4+ T cells from blood (PBMCs), obtained 6 months after the transplant. These receptor sequences come from a human patient who received a combined kidney and bone marrow transplant. Some T cells may be the graft donor's.

Concerning this clone: The sequenced fragment ends 3 residues before the CDR3 boundary, so the rest is inferred from the germline J gene. The rearrangement links TRBV5-1 to TRBJ2-1, with 13 bases lining up with TRBD2. J lost 4 bases, V lost 4 bases, and 2 bases had no gene match. Per the germline V gene, CDR1 is SGHRS and CDR2 is YFSETQ. The CDR3 totals 15 residues. CDR3 DNA, as far as it was read: TGCGCCAGCAGCCCACTAGCGGGAGGGTACAATGAG. Residues: CASSPLAGGYNE. The full CDR3 is CASSPLAGGYNEQFF.

This clone ranks as medium-sized in terms of frequency. The read halts 3 residues ahead of the CDR3 end, with the missing end drawn from the germline J gene. The J gene is TRBJ2-2, the V gene TRBV20-1; tentative D call: TRBD1 (8 bases). Germline V gives CDR1 DFQATT, CDR2 SNEGSKA (reference sequence). V lost 3 bases and J lost 1, with 12 bases in between. This CDR3 contains 15 residues. CDR3 residues: CSASYRGGNTGELFF. CDR3 bases read: TGCAGTGCTAGTTACAGGGGGGGGAACACCGGGGAG.

In regard to this clone: The read gets to within 3 residues of the CDR3 end, and the germline J gene fills in the rest. This chain links TRBV5-5 with TRBJ1-5; D possibly corresponds to TRBD1 (5 bases). The germline V gene has CDR1 SGHKS and CDR2 YYEKEE (reference sequence). The germline V and J ends were trimmed by 0 bases and 7 bases, with 14 bases remaining between them. This CDR3 contains 15 residues. The CDR3 reads CASSLAAGFGQPQHF. Incomplete CDR3 DNA: TGTGCCAGCAGCTTGGCGGCAGGGTTCGGCCAGCCC.

Regarding this clone: The read comes to an end 3 residues before the CDR3 does, leaving the germline J gene to fill in the end. The chain uses TRBV14 and TRBJ1-2; D not certain. CDR3 size: 15 residues. Trimming took off 0 bases at V and 6 bases at J, with 14 bases between the two ends. Germline lookup yields CDR1 SGHDN and CDR2 FVKESK. CDR3 DNA (partial): TGTGCCAGCAGCCAAGATATGACACCCAGCCATGGC. Amino acid sequence: CASSQDMTPSHG. The whole CDR3 protein is CASSQDMTPSHGYTF.

Worth noting for this clone: The read comes to an end 3 residues before the CDR3 does, leaving the germline J gene to fill in the end. The chain carries TRBV5-8 and TRBJ2-3; 9 bases align to TRBD1. Per germline, CDR1 SGHTS and CDR2 YDEGEE. V was clipped by 4 bases and J by 4 bases; unmatched bases: 4. CDR3 size: 14 residues. The CDR3 reads CASSPWTGADTQYF. The sequenced part of the CDR3 DNA is TGTGCCAGCAGCCCATGGACAGGGGCAGATACG.

As for this clone: The CDR3 is cut off 3 residues early in the read; its end comes from the germline J gene. The chain employs TRBV18 and TRBJ2-2; 8 bases agree with TRBD2. CDR1 is KGHSH and CDR2 is LQKENI in the germline V gene. This CDR3 contains 18 residues. V was pared by 3 bases and J by 3 bases, with 12 bases of the junction left unmatched. The CDR3 bases that were read are TGTGCCAGCTCACCCACTAGCGGCGGAGTAGGATACACCGGGGAG. It is translated as CASSPTSGGVGYTGE. The complete CDR3 sequence is CASSPTSGGVGYTGELFF.

As for this clone: The read ends 3 residues before the CDR3 terminus; that terminus is restored from the germline J gene. The chain carries TRBV10-3 and TRBJ2-7; 8 nucleotides align to TRBD2. The CDR3 has 13 residues. Germline trimming cut 10 bases from V and 3 bases from J; bases unmatched to any gene: 8. Germline CDR1 reads ENHRY; CDR2 reads SYGVKD. CDR3 residues: CATGSGTSYEQYF. The sequenced CDR3 bases are TGTGCCACCGGCTCCGGGACTAGCTACGAG.

Concerning this clone itself: The read is 3 residues too short to cover the CDR3 end, so that end is filled in from the germline J gene. The chain combines TRBV11-3 with TRBJ2-1; TRBD2 matches at 9 bases. This CDR3 region has 15 residues. Per germline, CDR1 SGHNT and CDR2 YENEEA. The sequenced part of the CDR3 DNA is TGTGCAAGTCGCTTAATAGCGGGAGATTACAATGAG. Its protein product is CASRLIAGDYNE. Given in full, the CDR3 is CASRLIAGDYNEQFF.

A word on this clone: Read coverage stops 3 residues before the CDR3 terminus; the germline J gene supplies the remainder. The V call is TRBV18, the J call TRBJ2-1; 8 bases are shared with TRBD2. The CDR3 sequence is 15 residues long. With V trimmed by 3 bases and J by 6 bases, 7 bases remained unmatched. CDR1 is KGHSH and CDR2 is LQKENI in the germline V gene. The covered CDR3 bases are TGTGCCAGCTCACCTGGAGCGGGAGTTCGCAATGAG. This sequence encodes CASSPGAGVRNE. The CDR3 reads in full as CASSPGAGVRNEQFF.

A note on this clone: Read data end 3 residues before the CDR3 end; the end is taken from the germline J gene. The gene calls are TRBV11-1 and TRBJ2-7, with 7 positions matching TRBD1. The CDR3 length is 15 residues. With V trimmed by 0 bases and J by 2 bases, 4 bases remained unmatched. Looked up from germline, CDR1 is SGHAT and CDR2 is FQDESV (reference sequence). Incomplete CDR3 DNA: TGTGCCAGCAGCTTAGCGACAGGGCTAACCTACGAG. It specifies CASSLATGLTYE. The entire CDR3 reads CASSLATGLTYEQYF.

The part of the CDR3 DNA that was read is TGTGCCTGGAGTGTTCGCGGGGGCGCGGGCAATCAGCCC. Protein sequence: CAWSVRGGAGNQP. The full CDR3 reads CAWSVRGGAGNQPQHF. The chain links TRBV30 to TRBJ1-5; tentatively, D is TRBD1 (6 bases). Read sequence stops 3 residues before the CDR3 end, and the germline J gene provides the missing end. CDR1 is GTSNPN, CDR2 SVGIG, per germline (reference sequence). V was clipped by 0 bases and J by 2 bases, with 14 bases between them. This CDR3 contains 16 residues.

On this clone itself: The CDR3 goes on 3 residues after the read ends, and that part is filled in from the germline J gene. This chain connects TRBV20-1 to TRBJ2-7, with 8 bases lining up with TRBD2. The CDR3 spans 12 residues. Germline V gene sequence: CDR1 DFQATT, CDR2 SNEGSKA (reference sequence). V was pared by 8 bases and J by 3 bases, with 6 bases of the junction left unmatched. CDR3 DNA (partial): TGCAGTTACCGAGGGACTAGCTACGAG. Protein sequence: CSYRGTSYE. The whole CDR3 protein reads CSYRGTSYEQYF.

This clone is classed as medium-sized (0.01 to 0.1%) by frequency. Read sequence stops 3 residues before the CDR3 end, and the germline J gene provides the missing end. J is TRBJ2-3 and V is TRBV20-1; D gene uncertain. The V and J ends lost 4 bases and 2 bases respectively, with 13 bases between them. The V gene's germline CDR1 is DFQATT and CDR2 SNEGSKA (reference sequence). This CDR3 comprises 14 residues. The CDR3 here is CSAMGLGLTDTQYF. The part of the CDR3 DNA that was read is TGCAGTGCTATGGGTCTAGGCCTCACAGATACG.

Turning to this clone: The read comes to an end 3 residues before the CDR3 does, leaving the germline J gene to fill in the end. V and J are TRBV5-1 and TRBJ1-2, with no clear D. V was cut by 3 bases and J by 1 base, with 10 bases left in between. CDR3 length equals 14 residues. CDR1 is SGHRS and CDR2 is YFSETQ in the germline V gene. CDR3 residues: CASSSTGINYGYTF. Incomplete CDR3 DNA: TGCGCCAGCAGCTCTACGGGGATTAACTATGGC.

This clone ranks as medium-sized in terms of frequency. The read is 3 residues too short to cover the CDR3 end, so that end is filled in from the germline J gene. The chain combines TRBV20-1 with TRBJ2-1, with D unresolved. V lost 6 bases, J lost 0 bases, and 18 bases lay in between. CDR1 and CDR2 (germline): DFQATT, SNEGSKA (reference sequence). This CDR3 comprises 16 residues. CDR3 protein: CSAHPPGGSSYNEQFF. The DNA read from the CDR3 is TGCAGTGCCCACCCCCCTGGCGGCAGCTCCTACAATGAG.

A remark on this clone: The read terminates 3 residues ahead of where the CDR3 ends, so the germline J gene completes it. This chain joins TRBV9 and TRBJ1-6; unclear D gene. The germline V gene has CDR1 SGDLS and CDR2 YYNGEE. The CDR3 contains 14 residues. The V gene lost 2 bases and the J gene lost 8 bases, with 11 bases spanning the gap. The CDR3 spells CASSVIQGYSPLHF. CDR3 DNA, as far as it was read: TGTGCCAGCAGCGTTATTCAAGGTTATTCACCC.

Turning to this clone: The DNA ends 3 residues before the CDR3 does, and the rest of the CDR3 is filled in from the germline J gene. J is TRBJ2-2 and V is TRBV18, with 12 bases identical to TRBD2. V lost 3 bases and J lost 6; bases outside the gene matches: 2. The germline V gene encodes CDR1 KGHSH and CDR2 LQKENI. The CDR3 has 15 residues. CDR3 bases read: TGTGCCAGCTCACCTGGACTAGCGGGATCCGGGGAG. Its protein is CASSPGLAGSGE. The entire CDR3 sequence reads CASSPGLAGSGELFF. The whole variable domain, remainder taken from reference TRBV18 and TRBJ2-2, is NAGVMQNPRHLVRRRGQEARLRCSPMKGHSHVYWYRQLPEEGLKFMVYLQKENIIDESGMPKERFSAEFPKEGPSILRIQQVVRGDSAAYFCASSPGLAGSGELFFGEGSRLTVL.

In the case of this clone: The CDR3 end lies 3 residues beyond the end of the read and is filled in from the germline J gene. This chain connects TRBV27 to TRBJ2-1; 11 nucleotides align to TRBD1. CDR1 is MNHEY and CDR2 is SMNVEV in the germline V gene (reference sequence). V lost 3 bases, J lost 6 bases, and 4 bases stayed unmatched. There are 15 residues in the CDR3. CDR3 DNA, as far as it was read: TGTGCCAGCAGTTTTTGGGGACAGGGGGTCAATGAG. Translating it yields CASSFWGQGVNE. The complete CDR3 reads CASSFWGQGVNEQFF.

As for this clone: The CDR3 is cut off 3 residues early in the read; its end comes from the germline J gene. The V gene is TRBV30, the J gene TRBJ2-7; 9 bases are a match to TRBD2. V trimming: 7 bases; J trimming: 1 base; junction bases outside the gene matches: 8. The CDR3 extends over 14 amino acids. Germline CDR1 reads GTSNPN; CDR2 reads SVGIG (reference sequence). The CDR3 sequence is CAYTRLADSYEQYF. The DNA read from the CDR3 is TGTGCCTACACACGACTAGCGGATTCCTACGAG.

CDR3 residues: CASSILSGEETQYF. The sequenced CDR3 bases are TGTGCCAGTAGTATCCTAAGCGGAGAAGAGACC. This chain uses TRBV19 with TRBJ2-5; maybe TRBD2 (5 bases). The CDR3 goes on 3 residues after the read ends, and that part is filled in from the germline J gene. V gave up 3 bases and J gave up 3 bases, with 11 bases separating them. Germline CDR1 reads LNHDA; CDR2 reads SQIVND (reference sequence). There are 14 residues in the CDR3. Variable domain in full (rest from reference TRBV19 and TRBJ2-5): DGGITQSPKYLFRKEGQNVTLSCEQNLNHDAMYWYRQDPGQGLRLIYYSQIVNDFQKGDIAEGYSVSREKKESFPLTVTSAQKNPTAFYLCASSILSGEETQYFGPGTRLLVL.

In regard to this clone: The observed sequence ends 3 residues before the CDR3 terminus, with the missing tail filled in from the germline J gene. This sequence joins TRBV9 and TRBJ2-7, with 10 bases lining up with TRBD1. This CDR3 comprises 14 residues. V lost 4 bases, J lost 3 bases, and 4 bases stayed unmatched. Germline CDR1 SGDLS, CDR2 YYNGEE. CDR3 bases read: TGTGCCAGCAGCCCGGGACAGGGGTTCTACGAG. Residues: CASSPGQGFYE. From start to end, the CDR3 is CASSPGQGFYEQYF.

With respect to this clone: The read is 3 residues too short to cover the CDR3 end, so that end is filled in from the germline J gene. The V call is TRBV30, the J call TRBJ2-1; 10 nucleotides match TRBD2. Germline V gene data show CDR1 as GTSNPN and CDR2 as SVGIG (reference sequence). Trimming at V came to 6 bases and at J to 2 bases, leaving 13 bases not matched to a gene. The CDR3 loop spans 17 amino acids. The CDR3 loop reads CACTGLATVGAYNEQFF. CDR3 DNA (partial): TGTGCCTGTACGGGACTAGCGACCGTGGGAGCCTACAATGAG.

With regard to this clone: One end of the junction is discordant with germline, which a read error may explain. The read is 3 residues too short to cover the CDR3 end, so that end is filled in from the germline J gene. The chain couples TRBV4-2 to TRBJ2-3; TRBD2 agrees at 11 bases. The CDR3 sequence is 18 residues long. Germline assignment: CDR1 LGHNA and CDR2 YNFKEQ. The CDR3 loop is CASSQDWLAGGSTDTQYF. The covered CDR3 bases are TGCGCCAGCAGCCAAGATTGGCTAGCGGGAGGTTCCACAGATACG.

The CDR3 DNA, read in part, is TGTGCCAGCAGTGAAGGGGGGGGTAGGACCGGGGAG. Encoded protein: CASSEGGGRTGE. The entire CDR3 reads CASSEGGGRTGELFF. The genes are TRBV2 and TRBJ2-2; 7 bases agree with TRBD2. From the germline J gene comes the end of the CDR3, since the read stops 3 residues before it. The CDR3 covers 15 residues. The V and J ends lost 1 base and 5 bases, in that order; junction bases with no gene match: 4. Germline V gene data show CDR1 as SNHLY and CDR2 as FYNNEI.

To note about this clone: The read ends 3 residues early relative to the CDR3; the germline J gene fills the gap. The rearrangement joins TRBV2 to TRBJ1-5; 9 nucleotides line up with TRBD1. The CDR3 is made up of 14 amino acids. The germline CDR1 and CDR2 sequences are SNHLY and FYNNEI. The ends lost 4 bases at V and 7 bases at J; junction bases unmatched: 5. This CDR3 reads CASSARQGGQPQHF. The CDR3 DNA, read in part, is TGTGCCAGCAGTGCCAGACAGGGGGGCCAGCCC. Complete variable domain (other parts from reference TRBV2 and TRBJ1-5): EPEVTQTPSHQVTQMGQEVILRCVPISNHLYFYWYRQILGQKVEFLVSFYNNEISEKSEIFDDQFSVERPDGSNFTLKIRSTKLEDSAMYFCASSARQGGQPQHFGDGTRLSIL.

The sequenced CDR3 bases are TGTGCCAGCAGCCCGACTAGTGGAACAGATACG. Its protein product is CASSPTSGTDT. The whole CDR3 sequence is CASSPTSGTDTQYF. V is TRBV11-2 and J is TRBJ2-3, with D maybe TRBD2 (6 bases). The CDR3 is cut off 3 residues early in the read; its end comes from the germline J gene. V was shortened by 5 bases and J by 3 bases, with 12 bases between the two germline ends. Germline V gene sequence: CDR1 SGHAT, CDR2 FQNNGV. CDR3 size: 14 residues. The entire variable domain, with the rest obtained from reference TRBV11-2 and TRBJ2-3, is as follows: EAGVAQSPRYKIIEKRQSVAFWCNPISGHATLYWYQQILGQGPKLLIQFQNNGVVDDSQLPKDRFSAERLKGVDSTLKIQPAKLEDSAVYLCASSPTSGTDTQYFGPGTRLTVL.

Comments on this clone: The missing CDR3 end, 3 residues past where the read stops, is filled in from the germline J gene. Other DNA sequences in this specimen translate into the identical CDR3. The chain links TRBV6-1 to TRBJ2-7; 9 bases are a match to TRBD1. This CDR3 has 15 residues. Germline assignment: CDR1 MNHNS and CDR2 SASEGT. The J segment lost 4 bases and the V segment lost 2 bases, leaving 6 bases of the junction unmatched. The CDR3 sequence: CASSELDGQGYEQYF. Partial CDR3 DNA: TGTGCCAGCAGTGAACTGGACGGACAGGGGTACGAG.

As for this clone: The observed sequence ends 3 residues before the CDR3 terminus, with the missing tail filled in from the germline J gene. The genes are TRBV20-1 and TRBJ2-1; 8 bases match TRBD2. The V and J ends lost 8 bases and 0 bases, in that order; junction bases with no gene match: 3. There are 13 residues in the CDR3. Germline assignment: CDR1 DFQATT and CDR2 SNEGSKA (reference sequence). The chain's CDR3 is CSPSGSSYNEQFF. The covered CDR3 bases are TGCAGTCCCAGCGGGAGCTCCTACAATGAG.

This clone counts as medium-sized (0.01 to 0.1%) by frequency. The read gets to within 3 residues of the CDR3 end, and the germline J gene fills in the rest. V gene TRBV5-1 combines with J gene TRBJ2-7, with TRBD1 identical over 11 bases. The CDR3 contains 14 residues. Trimming removed 4 bases from V and 5 bases from J; junction bases left unmatched: 5. Per germline, CDR1 SGHRS and CDR2 YFSETQ. The sequenced CDR3 bases are TGCGCCAGCAGCGACGGACAGGGGGCCCACGAG. This sequence encodes CASSDGQGAHE. The CDR3 reads in full as CASSDGQGAHEQYF.

Note on this clone: The sequence runs out 3 residues before the end of the CDR3; the remainder is reconstructed from the germline J gene. The rearrangement uses TRBV20-1 and TRBJ2-7; D unclear. Looked up from germline, CDR1 is DFQATT and CDR2 is SNEGSKA (reference sequence). The CDR3 totals 11 residues. Deletions cut 5 bases from V and 2 bases from J, with 7 bases between. The CDR3 protein is CSALQTYEQYF. The part of the CDR3 DNA that was read is TGCAGTGCTCTCCAGACCTACGAG.